The 8 T cell receptor beta chains given below trace back to one sample, sequenced in a study of shared clonotypes between healthy human individuals (dated by TCRdb to between 2020 and 2021). The library was made by the immunoSEQ multiplex PCR assay. TCRdb took this table from immuneACCESS and kept in-frame rearrangements with V and J called. Such tables lack part of the clones; where checked against another copy, unresolved V genes explain under half of the gap, and the rest is unexplained. The sample table contains about 2.2 million clones; only one count was recorded for about 93% of them. The ten most abundant clones make up about 1.6% of the sample. For the CD8 naive samples, CD45RO-negative cells were positively selected for CCR7, yielding a CD45RA+CCR7+ population from which TemRA cells were excluded. Sequencing input: naive CD8+ T cells from PBMCs. In light of the paper, this sample's cell subset or site label describes: CD45RA+CCR7+. The receptors were gathered from a man between 18 and 35 years old in good health. Some clones in this sample may be carry-over from other donors' samples.

The chain uses TRBV14 and TRBJ1-4; no clear D gene. Trimming cost V 2 bases and J 2 bases, with 15 bases left between them. The CDR3 covers 17 residues. CDR1 SGHDN and CDR2 FVKESK come from the germline V gene. This CDR3 reads CASSQFPSSSTNEKLFF. CDR3 nucleotide sequence: TGTGCCAGCAGCCAATTCCCCTCTTCGAGTACTAATGAAAAACTGTTTTTT.

The rearrangement uses TRBV7-8 and TRBJ1-4; 7 bases line up with TRBD1. The germline V gene has CDR1 SGHVS and CDR2 FQNEAQ. V lost 4 bases and J lost 3; bases outside the gene matches: 5. The length of the CDR3 is 15 residues. The CDR3 is CASSSYRGPNEKLFF. CDR3 DNA sequence: TGTGCCAGCAGCTCCTACAGGGGCCCTAATGAAAAACTGTTTTTT.

V is TRBV7-6 and J is TRBJ1-2, with TRBD1 matching over 8 bases. V trimming: 1 base; J trimming: 6 bases; junction bases outside the gene matches: 4. Looked up from germline, CDR1 is SGHVS and CDR2 is FNYEAQ. This CDR3 comprises 14 residues. As DNA, the CDR3 is TGTGCCAGCAGCTTAGGGACAGGGACCGATGGCTACACCTTC. It specifies CASSLGTGTDGYTF. Full variable domain (rest looked up from reference TRBV7-6 and TRBJ1-2): GAGVSQSPRYKVTKRGQDVALRCDPISGHVSLYWYRQALGQGPEFLTYFNYEAQQDKSGLPNDRFSAERPEGSISTLTIQRTEQRDSAMYRCASSLGTGTDGYTFGSGTRLTVV.

This sequence joins TRBV19 and TRBJ1-2; 11 nucleotides align to TRBD1. Germline CDR1 and CDR2: LNHDA and SQIVND (reference sequence). CDR3 length: 16 residues. Trimming at V came to 3 bases and at J to 5 bases, leaving 8 bases not matched to a gene. The CDR3 spells CASSMSGQGAWYGYTF. The CDR3 DNA reads as TGTGCCAGTAGTATGAGCGGACAGGGGGCTTGGTATGGCTACACCTTC.

The chain is built from TRBV4-2 and TRBJ2-5; 9 bases line up with TRBD1. The end of the DNA is better explained by TRBJ2-7, so the J call may be wrong. Germline CDR1 is LGHNA and CDR2 is YNFKEQ. This CDR3 has 14 residues. CDR3 DNA sequence: TGTGCCAGCAGGCAACCGGGACAGGGTTACGAGCAGTACTTC. Protein sequence: CASRQPGQGYEQYF.

The chain is built from TRBV11-2 and TRBJ1-4; a possible D gene is TRBD1 (5 bases). This CDR3 has 15 amino acids. The V end was cut by 4 bases, the J end by 5 bases, with 14 bases between. Germline-derived CDR1 and CDR2 are SGHAT and FQNNGV. The CDR3 coding sequence is TGTGCCAGCAGCTACGGAGGGGACCGGAATGAAAAACTGTTTTTT. This sequence encodes CASSYGGDRNEKLFF.

The V call is TRBV29-1, the J call TRBJ1-2, with D perhaps TRBD1 (5 bases). The V gene lost 0 bases and the J gene lost 2 bases, with 28 bases spanning the gap. Germline values: CDR1 SQVTM, CDR2 ANQGSEA. The CDR3 totals 20 residues. The CDR3 loop is CSVEDRRGTERYSLNYGYTF. CDR3 nucleotide sequence: TGCAGCGTTGAAGATCGCCGGGGGACCGAGAGATACTCGCTAAACTATGGCTACACCTTC.

The V call is TRBV19, the J call TRBJ2-4; D perhaps matches TRBD2 (6 bases). Trimming stripped 5 bases from V and 4 bases from J, with 9 bases between. This CDR3 spans 13 amino acids. Germline CDR1 and CDR2: LNHDA and SQIVND (reference sequence). CDR3 residues: CASSLGLKNIQYF. Written as DNA, the CDR3 is TGTGCCAGTAGTTTGGGACTTAAAAACATTCAGTACTTC.